The 25 T cell receptor beta chains below were found in one sample sequenced in a study of T cells after yellow fever vaccination. Each CDR3 protein gets one entry after TCRdb re-called the 5' RACE reads with MiXCR. Of about 210,000 distinct CDR3 sequences listed, about 7% were seen once; the top ten hold about 0.95%. Sequences were derived from CD4+ T cells sorted from PBMCs, sampled on the day of the yellow fever booster vaccination. These receptors came from a man aged 25-40 years who received the YFV17D yellow fever vaccine.

This clonotype was counted between two and nine times. The chain joins TRBV12-3 or TRBV12-4 to TRBJ2-3; 11 positions agree with TRBD2. This CDR3 is 13 amino acids long. V lost 6 bases, J lost 9 bases, and 5 bases stayed unmatched. CDR3 residues: CASRLGTSGTQYF. CDR3 DNA: TGTGCCAGCAGGCTCGGGACTAGCGGAACGCAGTATTTT.

This clonotype was seen many times. The CDR3 DNA sequence: TGTGCCAGCAGCTTAGCGGGAAGCTCCTACAATGAGCAGTTCTTC. Translating gives CASSLAGSSYNEQFF. The chain carries TRBV7-2 and TRBJ2-1, with D unresolved. Trimming pared 0 bases from V and 0 bases from J, leaving 6 bases between. The CDR3 extends over 15 amino acids. Germline V lookup: CDR1 SGHTA, CDR2 FQGNSA.

This clonotype was recorded at least ten times. The chain combines TRBV12-3 or TRBV12-4 with TRBJ1-1; D may be TRBD1 (6 bases). The ends were cut back, 8 bases at V and 3 bases at J, with 13 bases in the middle. The CDR3 has 13 amino acids. The CDR3 loop reads CASSRGTYTEAFF. In DNA form, the CDR3 reads TGTGCCAGCTCCCGAGGGACATACACTGAAGCTTTCTTT.

This clonotype was detected many times. The chain recombines TRBV18 with TRBJ2-7; the D gene is possibly TRBD1 (8 bases). This CDR3 comprises 14 residues. V was trimmed by 2 bases and J by 2 bases, leaving 10 bases between them. Germline CDR1 reads KGHSH; CDR2 reads LQKENI. In nucleotides, the CDR3 is TGTGCCAGCTCACCAACAGGGGGGGCCTACGAGCAGTACTTC. This gives the protein CASSPTGGAYEQYF.

This clonotype showed up just a few times. This chain links TRBV30 with TRBJ2-1, with D tentatively TRBD2 (6 bases). Germline V gives CDR1 GTSNPN, CDR2 SVGIG (reference sequence). The CDR3 length is 15 residues. Trimming took 0 bases from V and 9 from J, leaving 18 bases between them. The CDR3 DNA follows: TGTGCCTGGAGTGTATTTCGGGAGCGGGCGGGTGAGCAGTTCTTC. This gives the protein CAWSVFRERAGEQFF. The full variable domain, its missing parts supplied by reference TRBV30 and TRBJ2-1, is SQTIHQWPATLVQPVGSPLSLECTVEGTSNPNLYWYRQAAGRGLQLLFYSVGIGQISSEVPQNLSASRPQDRQFILSSKKLLLSDSGFYLCAWSVFRERAGEQFFGPGTRLTVL.

This clonotype has at least ten counts. The chain recombines TRBV5-8 with TRBJ2-1; 7 bases line up with TRBD2. The CDR3 runs to 16 residues. Trimming removed 6 bases from V and 2 bases from J; junction bases left unmatched: 11. CDR1 and CDR2 (germline): SGHTS, YDEGEE. In DNA form, the CDR3 reads TGTGCCAGCATCGATCGGTGGGGGGGAACCTACAATGAGCAGTTCTTC. As protein: CASIDRWGGTYNEQFF. Filled out from reference TRBV5-8 and TRBJ2-1, the complete variable domain reads EAGVTQSPTHLIKTRGQQATLRCSPISGHTSVYWYQQALGLGLQFLLWYDEGEERNRGNFPPRFSGRQFPNYSSELNVNALELEDSALYLCASIDRWGGTYNEQFFGPGTRLTVL.

Regarding this clonotype: This could be a read error, since a much larger clone is one nucleotide away. The chain carries TRBV27 and TRBJ2-5; no clear D gene. The length of the CDR3 is 15 residues. Trimming took off 0 bases at V and 0 bases at J, with 8 bases between the two ends. CDR1 is MNHEY and CDR2 is SMNVEV in the germline V gene (reference sequence). The CDR3 coding sequence is TGTGCCAGCAGTTTATCGTGTGCGGACCAAGAGACCCAGTACTTC. The encoded protein is CASSLSCADQETQYF.

There are many counts of this clonotype. The gene calls are TRBV6-1 and TRBJ2-5; D is unclear. The length of the CDR3 is 13 residues. Trimming removed 7 bases at V and 5 bases at J, with 14 bases between. CDR1 and CDR2 (germline): MNHNS, SASEGT. The chain's CDR3 is CASTGASAETQYF. The CDR3 coding sequence is TGTGCCAGCACCGGAGCAAGCGCGGAGACCCAGTACTTC.

Comment on this clonotype: A junction end diverges from the germline sequence, so it may reflect a read error. This chain uses TRBV5-1 with TRBJ2-2; 9 positions match TRBD2. The germline CDR1 and CDR2 sequences are SGHRS and YFSETQ. CDR3 length: 16 amino acids. This chain's CDR3 is CASSNVSGSGAGQLFF. CDR3 DNA: TGCGCCAGCAGCAATGTTAGCGGGAGTGGCGCCGGGCAGCTGTTTTTT.

This clonotype was recorded a few times. The V and J genes are TRBV12-3 or TRBV12-4 and TRBJ2-7; either TRBD1 or TRBD2 may supply D (6 bases each). There are 15 residues in the CDR3. V lost 0 bases and J lost 5, with 14 bases in between. The CDR3: CASSLALRRGNEQYF. CDR3 nucleotide sequence: TGTGCCAGCAGTTTAGCGCTAAGGAGGGGGAACGAGCAGTACTTC.

V is TRBV7-2 and J is TRBJ2-3; possibly TRBD2 for D (6 bases). CDR3 length equals 16 residues. Trimming stripped 3 bases from V and 1 base from J, with 14 bases between. Per the germline V gene, CDR1 is SGHTA and CDR2 is FQGNSA. Here the CDR3 reads CASSLGLGAGTDTQYF. The CDR3 DNA is TGTGCCAGCAGCTTGGGACTCGGAGCGGGCACAGATACGCAGTATTTT.

This clonotype was detected many times. This chain connects TRBV29-1 to TRBJ1-6, with D hard to call. Germline-derived CDR1 and CDR2 are SQVTM and ANQGSEA. This CDR3 comprises 12 residues. CDR3 residues: CGVSGEYSPLHF. For the CDR3, the DNA is TGCGGAGTTTCCGGGGAGTACTCACCCCTCCACTTT.

This chain connects TRBV27 to TRBJ1-6; unclear D gene. Trimming took 7 bases from V and 7 from J, leaving 11 bases between them. Germline lookup yields CDR1 MNHEY and CDR2 SMNVEV (reference sequence). This CDR3 region has 13 residues. CDR3 region: CASKVAENSPLHF. CDR3 nucleotide sequence: TGTGCCAGCAAGGTGGCTGAGAATTCACCCCTCCACTTT.

This clonotype showed up just a few times. This chain links TRBV3-1 with TRBJ1-2; TRBD1 agrees at 9 bases. The length of the CDR3 is 16 residues. Germline lookup yields CDR1 LGHDT and CDR2 YNNKEL (reference sequence). V dropped 2 bases and J dropped 4; count of bases not matched to a gene: 8. The CDR3, as DNA: TGTGCCAGCAGCCAAACGGGGACAGGGCCCTCCTATGGCTACACCTTC. The encoded protein is CASSQTGTGPSYGYTF.

The chain joins TRBV7-2 to TRBJ2-7; 16 nucleotides align to TRBD2. V shed 4 bases and J 7 bases; nucleotides not matched to a gene: 1. The CDR3 consists of 14 residues. Germline V gene data show CDR1 as SGHTA and CDR2 as FQGNSA. DNA for the CDR3: TGTGCCAGCAGCTGGGGACTAGCGGGAGGGGAGCAGTACTTC. Translating gives CASSWGLAGGEQYF.

This clonotype was picked up a small number of times. The chain carries TRBV15 and TRBJ1-2; D remains ambiguous. The length of the CDR3 is 14 residues. Germline V gene data show CDR1 as LNHNV and CDR2 as YYDKDF (reference sequence). V lost 0 bases, J lost 3 bases, and 8 bases lay in between. CDR3 sequence: CATSRDAGYYGYTF. Here the CDR3 DNA reads TGTGCCACCAGCAGAGATGCGGGATACTATGGCTACACCTTC.

The table lists this clonotype with a few counts. The chain is built from TRBV30 and TRBJ1-2; no firm D call. Per the germline V gene, CDR1 is GTSNPN and CDR2 is SVGIG (reference sequence). The V and J ends lost 0 bases and 0 bases respectively, with 8 bases between them. This CDR3 has 14 residues. CDR3 DNA: TGTGCCTGGAGTGTAGGGCTTACTAACTATGGCTACACCTTC. Encoded protein: CAWSVGLTNYGYTF. The variable domain in full, with the rest retrieved from reference TRBV30 and TRBJ1-2, is SQTIHQWPATLVQPVGSPLSLECTVEGTSNPNLYWYRQAAGRGLQLLFYSVGIGQISSEVPQNLSASRPQDRQFILSSKKLLLSDSGFYLCAWSVGLTNYGYTFGSGTRLTVV.

This chain connects TRBV5-1 to TRBJ2-2; 12 bases map to TRBD1. Germline values: CDR1 SGHRS, CDR2 YFSETQ. The CDR3 covers 15 residues. Trimming at V came to 4 bases and at J to 9 bases, leaving 7 bases not matched to a gene. The CDR3 sequence is CASSPGTGGSRELFF. The CDR3 DNA reads as TGCGCCAGCAGCCCCGGGACAGGGGGCTCGAGGGAGCTGTTTTTT.

This clonotype appeared many times. The V call is TRBV29-1, the J call TRBJ2-3; D is perhaps TRBD1 (6 bases). This CDR3 is built from 10 residues. The germline V and J ends were trimmed by 7 bases and 10 bases, with 12 bases remaining between them. The germline CDR1 and CDR2 sequences are SQVTM and ANQGSEA. CDR3 amino acids: CSGTEESQYF. CDR3 nucleotide sequence: TGCAGCGGGACAGAAGAGTCGCAGTATTTT.

The gene calls are TRBV11-1 and TRBJ2-3; 14 nucleotides match TRBD2. Germline assignment: CDR1 SGHAT and CDR2 FQDESV (reference sequence). The CDR3 covers 21 residues. V dropped 0 bases and J dropped 3; count of bases not matched to a gene: 14. The CDR3 region has the DNA TGTGCCAGCAGCTTAGCCCCGGGACTAGCGGGAGCGGCTGGGAGGACAGATACGCAGTATTTT. Amino acids: CASSLAPGLAGAAGRTDTQYF.

The chain combines TRBV20-1 with TRBJ2-5, with D perhaps TRBD2 (5 bases). The CDR3 has 14 amino acids. Trimming left V 0 bases short and J 1 base short, with 9 bases between. The germline CDR1 and CDR2 sequences are DFQATT and SNEGSKA (reference sequence). The CDR3 DNA reads as TGCAGTGCTAGAGATTGGGGAGCCCAAGAGACCCAGTACTTC. Its protein is CSARDWGAQETQYF.

Details on this clonotype: A much larger clonotype is one base distant, so this may be a read error. The V call is TRBV18, the J call TRBJ2-7; a possible D gene is TRBD2 (5 bases). The CDR3 spans 13 residues. V was cut by 6 bases and J by 5 bases, with 14 bases left in between. Looked up from germline, CDR1 is KGHSH and CDR2 is LQKENI. In DNA form, the CDR3 reads TGTGCCAGCTCGCCTGCTGAGGGTCACGAGCAGTACTTC. Amino acids: CASSPAEGHEQYF.

This clonotype was detected a few times. The rearrangement links TRBV20-1 to TRBJ2-7; TRBD1 is a possible D gene (6 bases). The V end lost 2 bases, the J end lost 4 bases, and 18 bases lay between the germline ends. CDR1 is DFQATT and CDR2 is SNEGSKA in the germline V gene (reference sequence). CDR3 size: 15 residues. This CDR3 is CSARNMGRGPYEQYF. CDR3 DNA: TGCAGTGCTAGAAACATGGGCAGGGGACCTTACGAGCAGTACTTC.

This clonotype was detected many times. V and J are TRBV6-5 and TRBJ2-1, with 8 bases that match TRBD1. With 6 bases clipped from V and 2 bases from J, the junction kept 6 bases outside the gene matches. The V gene's germline CDR1 is MNHEY and CDR2 SVGAGI. The CDR3 contains 15 residues. As DNA, the CDR3 is TGTGCCAGCAGGTTACTACAGGGGGCCTACAATGAGCAGTTCTTC. Protein sequence: CASRLLQGAYNEQFF.

This clonotype has a single count. This CDR3 is CASSKPLPTDTQYF. In DNA form, the CDR3 reads TGCGCCAGCAGCAAGCCACTACCCACAGATACGCAGTATTTT. The chain joins TRBV5-1 to TRBJ2-3; D call uncertain. Trimming cost V 4 bases and J 2 bases, with 11 bases left between them. The germline V gene encodes CDR1 SGHRS and CDR2 YFSETQ. The CDR3 sequence is 14 residues long.